This note documents a single TCR beta chain sequence. Its antigen is as yet unknown. The read finishes 3 residues shy of the CDR3 end, and the germline J gene is used to complete it. These data originate in a study of T cells in women clearing cervical HPV infection. V lost 2 bases, J lost 5 bases, and 9 bases lay in between. The CDR3 spans 14 residues. Per the germline V gene, CDR1 is MDHEN and CDR2 is SYDVKM. The assay was immunoSEQ multiplex PCR, and TCRdb's table has in-frame clones only and misses some. The listing contains fewer than 35,000 clones. The study, taken as a whole, reports: Cases and controls were distinguished at AUC 0.83 by richness and V genes.

This rearrangement joins TRBV28 to TRBJ1-4; D ambiguous. The sequenced sample consisted of blood buffy coat. The receptor was isolated from a woman between 18 and 70 years old with a cervical HPV16 infection that either progressed to CIN3+ or cleared (not recorded which). CDR3 in amino acids: CASSLGQLNEKLFF. Incomplete CDR3 DNA: TGTGCCAGCAGTTTAGGCCAGTTAAATGAAAAA.